This T cell receptor (beta chain) emerged from a study of cytomegalovirus exposure and HLA in healthy donors. 60 Vbeta and 13 Jbeta primers were used in PCR. Assay: immunoSEQ multiplex PCR; the TCRdb copy retains only in-frame clones and omits some. The sample yields 100,000 to 150,000 clones, under 90% seen once. The germline gives CDR1 MDHEN, CDR2 SYDVKM. V lost 11 bases to trimming and J lost 4 bases; unmatched junction nucleotides: 11. CDR3 length: 13 residues. The source of this sequence is a middle-aged woman in good health and CMV-seronegative. Sequencing was done on a sample of PBMCs. The rearrangement joins TRBV28 to TRBJ2-7; 7 bases fit TRBD1. The CDR3 nucleotides read TGTGCCCACAGCAGGTACAGGGGATACGAGCAGTACTTC. Translated: CAHSRYRGYEQYF.